This T cell receptor beta chain was identified in a study of blood T cells in healthy people across ages. Then a second PCR, running about 7 to 11 cycles, was carried out with a sample-barcoded 5' primer and a J-beta primer mix. MiXCR, applied by TCRdb to the 5' RACE reads, yields one record per CDR3 protein. This sample has 1.2 million to 1.5 million distinct CDR3 sequences, with approximately 38% found just once. V was trimmed by 2 bases and J by 0 bases, leaving 13 bases between them. CDR1 is LGHDT and CDR2 is YNNKEL in the germline V gene (reference sequence). The CDR3 runs to 17 residues. This chain links TRBV3-1 with TRBJ2-2; D remains unclear. The clonotype comes from a woman aged 18 to 35 in good health. The sequenced sample was blood. The CDR3, as DNA: TGTGCCAGCAGCCAAAGAGGCGGCGTCCCGAACACCGGGGAGCTGTTTTTT. It translates to CASSQRGGVPNTGELFF.